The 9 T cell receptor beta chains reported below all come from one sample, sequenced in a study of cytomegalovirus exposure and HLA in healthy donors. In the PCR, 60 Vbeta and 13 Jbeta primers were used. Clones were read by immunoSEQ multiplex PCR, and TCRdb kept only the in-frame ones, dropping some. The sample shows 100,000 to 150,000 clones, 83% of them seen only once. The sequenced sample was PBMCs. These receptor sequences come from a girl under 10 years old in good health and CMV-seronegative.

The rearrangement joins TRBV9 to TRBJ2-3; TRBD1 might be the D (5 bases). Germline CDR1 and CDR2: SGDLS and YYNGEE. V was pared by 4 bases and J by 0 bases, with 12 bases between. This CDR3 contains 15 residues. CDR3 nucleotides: TGTGCCAGCAGCCCATTTGGGGCTAGCACAGATACGCAGTATTTT. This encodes CASSPFGASTDTQYF.

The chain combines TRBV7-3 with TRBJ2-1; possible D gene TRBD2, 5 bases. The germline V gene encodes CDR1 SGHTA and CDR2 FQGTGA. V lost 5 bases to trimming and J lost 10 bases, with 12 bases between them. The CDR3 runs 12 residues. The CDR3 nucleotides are TGTGCCAGCAGCACACCGGGAAGAGAGCAGTTCTTC. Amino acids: CASSTPGREQFF.

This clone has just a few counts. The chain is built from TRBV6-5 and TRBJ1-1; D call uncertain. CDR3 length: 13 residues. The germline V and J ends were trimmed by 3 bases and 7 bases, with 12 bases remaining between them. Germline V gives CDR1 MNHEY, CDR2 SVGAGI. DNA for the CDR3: TGTGCCAGCAGTTATCGAGGAGACCTTGAAGCTTTCTTT. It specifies CASSYRGDLEAFF.

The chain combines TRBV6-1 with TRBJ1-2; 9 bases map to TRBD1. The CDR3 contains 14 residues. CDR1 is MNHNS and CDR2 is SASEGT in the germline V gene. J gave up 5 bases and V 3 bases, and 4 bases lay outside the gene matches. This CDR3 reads CASSDGTGWYGYTF. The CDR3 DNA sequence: TGTGCCAGCAGTGATGGGACAGGGTGGTATGGCTACACCTTC.

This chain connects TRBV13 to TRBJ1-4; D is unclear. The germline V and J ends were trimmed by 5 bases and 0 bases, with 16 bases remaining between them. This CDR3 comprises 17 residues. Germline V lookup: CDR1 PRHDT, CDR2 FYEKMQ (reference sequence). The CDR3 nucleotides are TGTGCCAGCAGCCAAAGTCGGGGTTTAACAACTAATGAAAAACTGTTTTTT. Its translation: CASSQSRGLTTNEKLFF.

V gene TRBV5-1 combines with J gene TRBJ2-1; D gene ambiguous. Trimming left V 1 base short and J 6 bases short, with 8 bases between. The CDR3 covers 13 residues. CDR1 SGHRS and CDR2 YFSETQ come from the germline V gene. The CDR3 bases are TGCGCCAGCAGCTTGATAGCCCCCAATGAGCAGTTCTTC. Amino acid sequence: CASSLIAPNEQFF.

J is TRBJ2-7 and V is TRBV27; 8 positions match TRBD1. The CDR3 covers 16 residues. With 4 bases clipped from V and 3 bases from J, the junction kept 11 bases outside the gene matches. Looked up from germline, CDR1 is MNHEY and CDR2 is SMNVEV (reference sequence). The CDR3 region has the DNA TGTGCCAGCAGTTCAACCTCCGGGACAGGATACTACGAGCAGTACTTC. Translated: CASSSTSGTGYYEQYF.

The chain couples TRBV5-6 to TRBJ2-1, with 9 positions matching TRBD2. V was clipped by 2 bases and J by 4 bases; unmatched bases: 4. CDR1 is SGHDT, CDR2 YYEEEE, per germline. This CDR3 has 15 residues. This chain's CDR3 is CASSLRREGYNEQFF. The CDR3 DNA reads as TGTGCCAGCAGCTTACGGCGGGAGGGTTACAATGAGCAGTTCTTC.

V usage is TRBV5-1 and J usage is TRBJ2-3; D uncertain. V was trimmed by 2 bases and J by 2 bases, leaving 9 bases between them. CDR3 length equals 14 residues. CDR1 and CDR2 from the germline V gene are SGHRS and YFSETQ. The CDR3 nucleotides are TGCGCCAGCAGCTTTGTAACTAACACAGATACGCAGTATTTT. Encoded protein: CASSFVTNTDTQYF.